These 9 T cell receptor beta chains came from one sample sequenced in a study of T cell responses to AZD1222 COVID-19 vaccine. Libraries were prepared by immunoSEQ multiplex PCR; TCRdb keeps only in-frame clonotypes and omits some of them. Altogether about 180,000 clones are present, 85% to 90% being singletons, with the ten largest covering 1.5% to 2%. The sample was peripheral blood, taken on day 0 of AZD1222 vaccination. The receptors stem from an adult in good health.

The chain carries TRBV6-5 and TRBJ1-2; TRBD1 aligns across 7 bases. The ends lost 6 bases at V and 7 bases at J; junction bases unmatched: 8. The CDR3 runs 13 residues. The germline V gene encodes CDR1 MNHEY and CDR2 SVGAGI. The CDR3 coding sequence is TGTGCCAGCAGAGATCAGGGGGATGGTGGCTACACCTTC. Translated, it gives CASRDQGDGGYTF.

This clone was recorded once. This chain connects TRBV4-2 to TRBJ1-2; 8 nucleotides align to TRBD1. The CDR3 totals 15 residues. Germline values: CDR1 LGHNA, CDR2 YNFKEQ. Trimming at V came to 1 base and at J to 3 bases, leaving 4 bases not matched to a gene. In DNA, the CDR3 is TGTGCCAGCAGCCAAGGACAGGGGAGGGACTATGGCTACACCTTC. Amino acid sequence: CASSQGQGRDYGYTF.

This clone came up once. The chain is built from TRBV28 and TRBJ1-5; D gene uncertain. Trimming shortened V by 4 bases and J by 6 bases, and 10 bases separated the two germline ends. The germline gives CDR1 MDHEN, CDR2 SYDVKM. The CDR3 is 13 residues long. The CDR3 spells CASSSPVFQPQHF. In DNA form, the CDR3 reads TGTGCCAGCAGTTCACCAGTCTTTCAGCCCCAGCATTTT. Variable domain in full (rest from reference TRBV28 and TRBJ1-5): DVKVTQSSRYLVKRTGEKVFLECVQDMDHENMFWYRQDPGLGLRLIYFSYDVKMKEKGDIPEGYSVSREKKERFSLILESASTNQTSMYLCASSSPVFQPQHFGDGTRLSIL.

J is TRBJ2-2 and V is TRBV7-3; 8 bases line up with TRBD1. The V and J ends lost 2 bases and 1 base, in that order; junction bases with no gene match: 9. Germline assignment: CDR1 SGHTA and CDR2 FQGTGA. The CDR3 has 18 amino acids. CDR3: CASSLQPVDRVNTGELFF. CDR3 in DNA: TGTGCCAGCAGCTTACAGCCGGTGGACAGGGTGAACACCGGGGAGCTGTTTTTT.

The rearrangement joins TRBV28 to TRBJ1-6; D is undetermined. Trimming cost V 6 bases and J 7 bases, with 7 bases left between them. Looked up from germline, CDR1 is MDHEN and CDR2 is SYDVKM. This CDR3 comprises 12 residues. In DNA form, the CDR3 reads TGTGCCAGCAGAAACACGAATTCACCCCTCCACTTT. It is translated as CASRNTNSPLHF.

The chain recombines TRBV6-5 with TRBJ2-3; D uncertain. Trimming pared 6 bases from V and 1 base from J, leaving 5 bases between. This CDR3 comprises 12 residues. CDR1 is MNHEY, CDR2 SVGAGI, per germline. The CDR3 DNA is TGTGCCAGCAGCCCCGGCACAGATACGCAGTATTTT. It codes for CASSPGTDTQYF.

This clone is a singleton in its sample. J is TRBJ1-2 and V is TRBV29-1; no firm D call. The CDR3 is 13 residues long. V lost 3 bases to trimming and J lost 6 bases, with 14 bases between them. The germline V gene has CDR1 SQVTM and CDR2 ANQGSEA. CDR3 in amino acids: CSVEADSIDGYTF. The CDR3 DNA is TGCAGCGTTGAGGCCGATTCCATCGATGGCTACACCTTC.

V usage is TRBV3-1 (or the pseudogene TRBV3-2) and J usage is TRBJ2-3; 11 nucleotides match TRBD2. Trimming removed 3 bases from V and 3 bases from J; junction bases left unmatched: 2. This CDR3 has 15 residues. Germline CDR1 reads LGHDT; CDR2 reads YNNKEL (reference sequence). The CDR3 sequence: CASSQGLAVTDTQYF. As DNA, the CDR3 is TGTGCCAGCAGCCAGGGACTAGCGGTGACAGATACGCAGTATTTT.

V usage is TRBV28 and J usage is TRBJ2-1; D is unresolved. Germline lookup yields CDR1 MDHEN and CDR2 SYDVKM. V lost 2 bases, J lost 1 base, and 15 bases lay in between. This CDR3 comprises 17 residues. The CDR3 is CASSLPLLGRSYNEQFF. In nucleotides, the CDR3 is TGTGCCAGCAGTTTACCCCTTCTAGGGCGGTCCTACAATGAGCAGTTCTTC.